This TCR beta chain was captured by sequencing in a study of a mutant IDH1 vaccine in newly diagnosed glioma. Study in general: The treated population exhibited a male proportion of roughly 60%, a female proportion of 37.5%, and a mean age of approximately 42 years. Before enrollment, the patients had been treated with radiotherapy alone, temozolomide alone, or both together. Most of them had received both.

Whole-study results and caveats: Top peripheral T cell clonotype shifts appeared unrelated to pseudoprogression.

Time point indicated: baseline, week 1 (first vaccination visit). Treatment specified: pre-vaccination baseline after standard-of-care therapy. Tumors from donors were new WHO grade 3 or 4 IDH1-mutant astrocytomas with ATRX loss. Regarding this clone: What it binds is not known. Other DNA sequences in this specimen translate into the identical CDR3.

Unmatched junction bases numbered 8, after V lost 3 bases and J lost 7 bases. Germline-derived CDR1 and CDR2 are MGHRA and YSYEKL. CDR3 length: 14 residues. Sequencing used immunoSEQ multiplex PCR; TCRdb keeps in-frame clones, though not all of them. The table shows 75,000 to 100,000 clones, with approximately 90% occurring only once. The sequenced sample was PBMCs, obtained from a glioma patient treated with radiotherapy, temozolomide or both. The sequence came from a woman between 45 and 65 years old with glioma. The chain employs TRBV4-1 and TRBJ1-1, with 7 bases that match TRBD1. The chain's CDR3 is CASSHPGQSLEAFF. The CDR3 bases are TGCGCCAGCAGCCATCCGGGACAGAGCCTTGAAGCTTTCTTT.